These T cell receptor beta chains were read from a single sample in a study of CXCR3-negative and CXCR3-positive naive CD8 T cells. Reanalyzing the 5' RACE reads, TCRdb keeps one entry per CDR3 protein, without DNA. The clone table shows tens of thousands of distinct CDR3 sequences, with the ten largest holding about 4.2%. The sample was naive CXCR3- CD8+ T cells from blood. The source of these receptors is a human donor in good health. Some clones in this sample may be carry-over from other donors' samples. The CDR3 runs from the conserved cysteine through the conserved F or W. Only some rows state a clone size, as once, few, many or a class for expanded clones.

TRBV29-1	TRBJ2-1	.	CSGTGGRSDEQFF
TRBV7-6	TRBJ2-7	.	CASSLSPGNGSPEQYF
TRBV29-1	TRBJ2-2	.	CSVDRWTGSNTGELFF
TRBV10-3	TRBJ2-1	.	CAISSLLGTGGNEQFF
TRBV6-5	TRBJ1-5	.	CASSYTRGVGHPQHF
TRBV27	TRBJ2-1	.	CASSLSYGTEEFF
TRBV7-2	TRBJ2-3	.	CASSSVGLAGGRTDTQYF
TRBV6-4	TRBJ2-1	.	CASSTLEGNNEQFF
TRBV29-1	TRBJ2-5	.	CSATGGLAPQETQYF
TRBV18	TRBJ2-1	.	CASSPFSSGVGSDEQFF
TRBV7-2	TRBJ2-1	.	CASSYPGTVTYNEQFF
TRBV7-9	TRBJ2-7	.	CASILWGGPYEQYF
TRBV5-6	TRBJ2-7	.	CASSFGQGAEQYF
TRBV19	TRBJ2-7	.	CASKDGNYEQYF
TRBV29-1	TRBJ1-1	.	CSVEDPYETEAFF
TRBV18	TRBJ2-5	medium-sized	CASYDGDAGPYQETQYF
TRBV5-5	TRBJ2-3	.	CASSLAGGVGADTQYF
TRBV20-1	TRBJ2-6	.	CSASRGAGSGANVLTF
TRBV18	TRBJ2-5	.	CASSPPSLAARQETQYF
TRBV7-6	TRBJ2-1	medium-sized	CASSLDTYYNEQFF
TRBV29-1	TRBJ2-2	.	CSVVGTGRSGELFF
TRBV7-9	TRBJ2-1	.	CASSPYYNEQFF
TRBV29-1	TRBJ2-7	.	CSVKTGAGYEQYF